This TCR beta chain is drawn from a study of cytomegalovirus exposure and HLA in healthy donors. In the case of this clone: The antigen remains unidentified.

The study's findings and limits: Owing to their indistinguishability, certain V segments, notably TRBV6-2 and TRBV6-3, were excluded. Previous analysis showed most TCR beta V segments were productive about 87% or about 30% of the time.

The V and J ends lost 2 bases and 3 bases respectively, with 11 bases between them. Germline loops: CDR1 SSHAT, CDR2 FNYEAQ (reference sequence). The CDR3 has 15 amino acids. The PCR ran on 60 Vbeta and 13 Jbeta primers. The repertoire was sequenced with immunoSEQ multiplex PCR; TCRdb's copy has only in-frame clones and lacks some. The repertoire table contains about 170,000 clones. Sequencing was done on a sample of PBMCs. The J gene is TRBJ2-1, the V gene TRBV7-7; tentative D call: TRBD1 (5 bases). The source is a woman aged 55-75 years in good health and CMV-seronegative. In DNA, the CDR3 is TGTGCCAGCAGCTTACAGGGTGCTGGCTACAATGAGCAGTTCTTC. It specifies CASSLQGAGYNEQFF.